This TCR beta chain was retrieved from a study of neoadjuvant anti-PD-1 for oral cavity cancer. Looking at the study overall: Patients without progression got a fourth dose around day 43.

This clone was counted a few times. Antigen: not known. This CDR3 contains 14 residues. The V and J ends lost 3 bases and 7 bases, in that order; junction bases with no gene match: 5. Looked up from germline, CDR1 is LNHDA and CDR2 is SQIVND (reference sequence). Six replicates per PBMC sample, mostly from about 500 ng of genomic DNA. Generated by immunoSEQ multiplex PCR, the TCRdb table keeps only in-frame clones and is missing some. The repertoire holds 15,000 or so clones, with 50% to 75% as singletons. No culture or expansion preceded analysis of these blood cells. Whole-study results and caveats: After neoadjuvant nivolumab, PBMC T cell clonality was significantly higher in non-responders than responders.

The source of this sequence is a person aged 40 to 85 with oral cavity squamous cell carcinoma. Material: PBMCs, obtained before nivolumab (anti-PD-1) treatment. This chain uses TRBV19 with TRBJ2-7, with 11 bases that match TRBD1. CDR3: CASSMDRGRREQYF. CDR3 nucleotide sequence: TGTGCCAGTAGTATGGACAGGGGGCGCCGAGAGCAGTACTTC.